This TCR beta chain was captured by sequencing in a study of T cells expressing NK-cell markers. Study results and limitations: Four of the donors also had these clonotypes leading their CD3+CD56-NKG2C+ fraction.

About this clonotype: Its target is not known.

Reanalyzing the 5' RACE reads, TCRdb keeps one entry per CDR3 protein, without DNA. This specimen shows 500,000 to 700,000 distinct CDR3 sequences; the ten leading clones hold 3.5% to 4.5%. The sample taken for sequencing was blood T cells: a sorted CD56 or NKG2C T cell subset, CD4+ or CD8+ T cells, or bulk PBMC T cells (not recorded which). This receptor was identified in a man aged 18 to 30 in good health.

CDR3 sequence reads: CASSQEGLVSYNEQFF. The chain uses TRBV4-1 and TRBJ2-1; absent DNA, TCRdb's TRBD2 call cannot be checked. The CDR3 runs to 16 residues. The germline V gene encodes CDR1 MGHRA and CDR2 YSYEKL.